This TCR beta chain was recorded in a study of T cell responses to AZD1222 COVID-19 vaccine. Whole-study findings and limits: Donors were largely white British and mainly female; clonal diversity was possibly underestimated. The study reported that nearly half of spike-specific TCRs target unmutated variant regions.

A note on this clone: The antigen remains unidentified.

This table comes from immunoSEQ multiplex PCR, and its TCRdb copy is limited to in-frame clones, with some not included. This table has about 140,000 clones, about 88% appearing once. This CDR3 is built from 16 residues. Per germline, CDR1 MGHRA and CDR2 YSYEKL. V dropped 4 bases and J dropped 0 bases, with 15 bases sitting between them. The material sequenced was peripheral blood, taken on day 0 of AZD1222 vaccination. The V gene is TRBV4-1, the J gene TRBJ1-1; D unresolved. The receptor's source is an adult in good health. The CDR3 bases are TGCGCCAGCAGCCGTACGTATGGACGGATGAACACTGAAGCTTTCTTT. Its protein is CASSRTYGRMNTEAFF.